This entry lists 13 T cell receptor beta chains sequenced from one sample in a study of control samples from healthy donors and cancer patients. Assay used: immunoSEQ multiplex PCR; TCRdb lists only in-frame clones, some missing. The sample records around 94,000 clones, roughly 93% being singletons. The sample comprised blood. The receptors here all came from a woman between 25 and 40 years old in good health.

This clone was seen a few times. In nucleotides, the CDR3 is TGCAGTGCTAGTGTTCAGCAGGGCTACACCTTC. Translating gives CSASVQQGYTF. The chain recombines TRBV20-1 with TRBJ1-2; D is unclear. Trimming removed 3 bases at V and 8 bases at J, with 10 bases between. CDR3 length equals 11 residues. The germline V gene encodes CDR1 DFQATT and CDR2 SNEGSKA (reference sequence).

The chain is built from TRBV5-4 and TRBJ2-1; D tentatively fits TRBD1 or TRBD2 (7 bases each). V lost 0 bases to trimming and J lost 4 bases, with 17 bases between them. CDR1 is SGHNT and CDR2 is YYREEE in the germline V gene (reference sequence). The CDR3 is made up of 17 amino acids. The CDR3 reads CASSLGGGGGSYNEQFF. The DNA of the CDR3 is TGTGCCAGCAGCTTGGGGGGAGGGGGCGGATCATACAATGAGCAGTTCTTC.

The chain carries TRBV13 and TRBJ2-1, with 7 bases lining up with TRBD2. This CDR3 comprises 16 residues. J lost 3 bases, V lost 3 bases, and 8 bases had no gene match. Looked up from germline, CDR1 is PRHDT and CDR2 is FYEKMQ (reference sequence). The DNA for the CDR3 is TGTGCCAGCAGCTTCGGCAGCGGGAATAACTACAATGAGCAGTTCTTC. It specifies CASSFGSGNNYNEQFF.

The genes are TRBV28 and TRBJ1-6; 9 positions agree with TRBD1. The CDR3 is 17 residues long. Germline V gene data show CDR1 as MDHEN and CDR2 as SYDVKM. V lost 6 bases and J lost 7; bases outside the gene matches: 13. In DNA, the CDR3 is TGTGCCAGCAGACTACACCCTGCCGGGACAGGGAATTCACCCCTCCACTTT. This encodes CASRLHPAGTGNSPLHF.

V and J are TRBV7-9 and TRBJ2-5; maybe TRBD1 (6 bases). The CDR3 runs 13 residues. With 5 bases removed from V and 6 bases from J, the gap between germline ends came to 13 bases. The V gene's germline CDR1 is SEHNR and CDR2 FQNEAQ (reference sequence). The CDR3 loop reads CASSPQGAQTQYF. DNA of the CDR3: TGTGCCAGCAGCCCACAGGGAGCACAGACCCAGTACTTC.

The chain joins TRBV7-2 to TRBJ1-2, with a tentative D call TRBD1 (6 bases). Germline CDR1 SGHTA, CDR2 FQGNSA. The CDR3 totals 13 residues. Trimming cost V 1 base and J 8 bases, with 11 bases left between them. Here the CDR3 reads CASSLGRQDGYTF. Here the CDR3 DNA reads TGTGCCAGCAGCTTAGGGAGACAGGACGGCTACACCTTC.

The chain carries TRBV6-5 and TRBJ1-5; tentatively, D is TRBD1 (5 bases). CDR1 and CDR2 (germline): MNHEY, SVGAGI. The CDR3 loop spans 13 amino acids. Trimming stripped 6 bases from V and 6 bases from J, with 12 bases between. The CDR3 DNA follows: TGTGCCAGCAGGCTCAGGGAAGGTCAGCCCCAGCATTTT. It translates to CASRLREGQPQHF.

The chain recombines TRBV28 with TRBJ2-7; 7 bases match TRBD1. With 8 bases clipped from V and 2 bases from J, the junction kept 12 bases outside the gene matches. Germline CDR1 MDHEN, CDR2 SYDVKM. The CDR3 sequence is 15 residues long. The CDR3 loop is CASAGGPQGAYEQYF. The CDR3 DNA sequence: TGTGCCAGCGCAGGTGGCCCCCAGGGGGCCTACGAGCAGTACTTC.

V usage is TRBV11-2 and J usage is TRBJ2-5; D is possibly TRBD1 (6 bases). Germline V gene lookup returns CDR1 SGHAT and CDR2 FQNNGV. The CDR3 extends over 14 amino acids. With 5 bases removed from V and 0 bases from J, the gap between germline ends came to 10 bases. CDR3 sequence reads: CASSIGTHQETQYF. CDR3 nucleotides: TGTGCCAGCAGCATAGGGACACACCAAGAGACCCAGTACTTC.

The chain couples TRBV9 to TRBJ2-5; D not resolved. The CDR3 loop spans 15 amino acids. CDR1 is SGDLS, CDR2 YYNGEE, per germline. V dropped 3 bases and J dropped 2 bases, with 14 bases sitting between them. CDR3 in amino acids: CASSATSARQETQYF. Written as DNA, the CDR3 is TGTGCCAGCAGCGCCACCTCGGCAAGACAAGAGACCCAGTACTTC.

V usage is TRBV4-2 and J usage is TRBJ2-2, with 7 bases lining up with TRBD2. This CDR3 region has 16 residues. CDR1 LGHNA and CDR2 YNFKEQ come from the germline V gene. J lost 5 bases, V lost 3 bases, and 9 bases had no gene match. The CDR3 loop reads CASSHLGLETTGELFF. The DNA for the CDR3 is TGTGCCAGCAGCCACCTTGGACTAGAAACGACCGGGGAGCTGTTTTTT.

The chain combines TRBV12-3 or TRBV12-4 with TRBJ2-1; D remains unclear. The ends were cut back, 3 bases at V and 7 bases at J, with 4 bases in the middle. This CDR3 has 11 residues. Here the CDR3 reads CASSFWNEQFF. CDR3 in DNA: TGTGCCAGCAGTTTCTGGAATGAGCAGTTCTTC.

This clone was recorded only once. The chain is built from TRBV11-2 and TRBJ2-2, with 7 bases fitting TRBD1. Germline lookup yields CDR1 SGHAT and CDR2 FQNNGV. This CDR3 region has 15 residues. V dropped 5 bases and J dropped 0; count of bases not matched to a gene: 3. The CDR3 loop is CASSQGVPNTGELFF. Here the CDR3 DNA reads TGTGCCAGCAGCCAGGGGGTTCCGAACACCGGGGAGCTGTTTTTT. Variable domain in full (rest from reference TRBV11-2 and TRBJ2-2): EAGVAQSPRYKIIEKRQSVAFWCNPISGHATLYWYQQILGQGPKLLIQFQNNGVVDDSQLPKDRFSAERLKGVDSTLKIQPAKLEDSAVYLCASSQGVPNTGELFFGEGSRLTVL.